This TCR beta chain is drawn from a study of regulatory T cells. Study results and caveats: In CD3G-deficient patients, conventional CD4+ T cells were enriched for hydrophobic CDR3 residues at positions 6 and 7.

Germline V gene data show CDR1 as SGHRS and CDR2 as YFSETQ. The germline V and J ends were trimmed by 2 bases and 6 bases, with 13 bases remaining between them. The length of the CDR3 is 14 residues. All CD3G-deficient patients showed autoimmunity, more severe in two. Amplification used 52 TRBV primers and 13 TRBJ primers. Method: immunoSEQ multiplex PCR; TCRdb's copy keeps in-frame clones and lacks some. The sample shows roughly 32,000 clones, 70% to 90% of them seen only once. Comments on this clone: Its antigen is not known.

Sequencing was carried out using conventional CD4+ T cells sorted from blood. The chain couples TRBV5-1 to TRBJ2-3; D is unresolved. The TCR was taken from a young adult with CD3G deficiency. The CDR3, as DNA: TGCGCCAGCAGCTTAAACCCAGAAGCGGATACGCAGTATTTT. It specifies CASSLNPEADTQYF.